This T cell receptor (beta chain) was retrieved from a study of shared clonotypes between healthy human individuals (dated by TCRdb to about 2020). About the investigation overall: The cohort comprised a couple of women and a few men aged 18 to 49 years. Per donor, three plates each were used for CD4 naive and CD4 memory, two for CD8 naive, and one for CD8 memory. Leukapheresis yielded between about 0.8 and 9.5 billion PBMCs per donor. To increase sequencing depth and limit assay-specific biases, different laboratories used diverse techniques to prepare libraries and sequence TCR repertoires. To estimate repertoire size and how much clonotypes are shared between individuals, the study performed deep sequencing of blood TCR repertoires from roughly five healthy adults.

On this clone itself: Its antigen remains unidentified. Base qualities are not recorded, but no much larger clone differs from it by a single base.

The germline V end is reduced by 3 bases and the J end by 7 bases; junction bases left unmatched: 6. Via the germline V gene (reference sequence), CDR1 is MNHEY and CDR2 SMNVEV. The CDR3 runs 14 residues from the cysteine to the phenylalanine. Kept here is only the CDR3 DNA, which spans 42 bases and is read in frame from base 1. TCR CDR3 regions were amplified from genomic DNA by multiplex PCR using the deep immunoSEQ assay. For each cell subset, the extracted genomic DNA was distributed evenly across all wells of several immunoSEQ 96-well plates, and each plate served as one replicate. For sorted subsets, each replicate PCR was loaded with about 0.2 ug genomic DNA, equivalent to some 31,000 T cell genomes. Purified libraries were quantified with a Qubit 3.0 fluorometer, sized on a Bioanalyzer 2100, and re-quantified with the KAPA Library Quantification kit. Every immunoSEQ 96-well plate was sequenced on a separate single-read 150-cycle Illumina NextSeq 550 flow cell. The source study handled its data this way. Because the immunoSEQ output included only junctional sequences and no quality scores, the filtering could not be the same as the filtering used for full-length reads. To assign V/J genes and CDR3, sequences were annotated using PyIR, a Python wrapper for IgBLAST v1.9, with IMGT germline references. Any read was removed if the V/J assignment was weak (E-value above 1e-6), the CDR3 was missing, or the read contained stop codons, out-of-frame junctions, or ambiguous translated residues. V3J clonotypes were defined as sequences sharing the same inferred V gene, J gene, and CDR3 amino acid sequence. Percentage overlap between repertoires was calculated by dividing the number of shared unique clonotypes by the size of the smaller repertoire. RTK rarefaction, the Chao1 estimator, and Recon v2.1 estimates of unobserved clonotypes were used to assess repertoire richness. For all TCRbeta clonotypes obtained by the gDNA method from a few donors, generation probabilities were computed with OLGA. In TCRdb, the immuneACCESS table is reduced to in-frame sequences with V and J assigned. These tables do not hold every clone; where another copy was compared, an unresolved V gene accounts for under half, and the others remain unexplained. That table gives V, J and clone size, and the DNA gave D and trimming. The sample records around 700,000 clones, just over 90% of which are singletons. The top ten clones comprise approximately 24% of the sample.

Broader findings and caveats from the paper: Estimated clonotype richness was generally larger for naive than for memory subsets. Even with the large sequencing depth, rarefaction of the sorted-subset datasets indicated that sequencing was incomplete. Approximately 4.8% of naive CD4, approximately 3.7% of naive CD8, 2.3% of memory CD4, and about 0.4% of memory CD8 clonotypes were shared across several donors. Sampling was restricted to blood, and TCR repertoires in tissue are likely to differ from TCR repertoires in blood. Because the study included a small number of donors, the genetic and exposure-history diversity represented was limited. Clonotypes shared by all four sorted-subset donors showed higher generation probabilities than non-shared clonotypes. Based on pairwise subsampling, the degree of clonotype sharing among donors was expected to be affected by sequencing depth.

For the CD8 naive samples, CD45RO-negative cells were positively selected for CCR7, yielding a CD45RA+CCR7+ population from which TemRA cells were excluded. The donors were healthy, HIV-negative adults with no recently reported acute infections or vaccinations. Every donor was a Caucasian adult residing in Nashville, Tennessee, USA. Blood was collected by leukapheresis, and PBMCs were isolated by Ficoll-Histopaque density gradient centrifugation and then cryopreserved in liquid nitrogen vapor phase. Purity and quantity of every magnetically sorted T cell population were checked by analytical flow cytometry. Each sorted fraction had its genomic DNA isolated and then quantified by UV absorbance on a Nanodrop 2000c.

This TCR came from a man in his thirties or forties in good health. The chain couples TRBV27 to TRBJ2-1, with 7 central nucleotides matching TRBD2. Input material: naive CD8+ T cells sorted from blood. The cell subset or site label corresponds to: CD45RA+CCR7+. The CDR3 corresponds to CASSFVGGHNEQFF. The DNA sequence reads TGTGCCAGCAGTTTTGTGGGAGGGCATAATGAGCAGTTCTTC.